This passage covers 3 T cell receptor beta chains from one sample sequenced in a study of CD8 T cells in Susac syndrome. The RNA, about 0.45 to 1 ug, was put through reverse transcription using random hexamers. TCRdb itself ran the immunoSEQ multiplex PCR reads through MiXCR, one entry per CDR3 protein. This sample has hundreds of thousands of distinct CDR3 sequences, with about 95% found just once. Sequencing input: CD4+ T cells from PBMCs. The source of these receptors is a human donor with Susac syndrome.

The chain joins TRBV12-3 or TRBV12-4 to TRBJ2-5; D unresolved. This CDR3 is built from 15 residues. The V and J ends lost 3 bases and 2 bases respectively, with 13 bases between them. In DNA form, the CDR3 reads TGTGCCAGCAGTTTGTTGAGCCGACTTCAAGAGACCCAGTACTTC. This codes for CASSLLSRLQETQYF.

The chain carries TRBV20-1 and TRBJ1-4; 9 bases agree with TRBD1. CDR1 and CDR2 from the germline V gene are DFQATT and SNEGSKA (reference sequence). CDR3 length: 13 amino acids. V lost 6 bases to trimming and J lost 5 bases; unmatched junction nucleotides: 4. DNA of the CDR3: TGCAGTGCATTACAGGGGGCGAATGAAAAACTGTTTTTT. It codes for CSALQGANEKLFF.

The chain's CDR3 is CASSHRDGSRDTIYF. The CDR3 DNA sequence: TGTGCCAGCAGTCATCGGGACGGTTCACGGGACACCATATATTTT. The chain combines TRBV6-5 with TRBJ1-3; D is perhaps TRBD1 (5 bases). The CDR3 is 15 amino acids. Trimming left V 5 bases short and J 8 bases short, with 19 bases between. Germline values: CDR1 MNHEY, CDR2 SVGAGI.